This section outlines one TCR beta chain sequence together with its context. Original processing methods: Amplification from reference gene primers served as the basis for estimated nucleated cell counts. The protocol was immunoSEQ multiplex PCR, while the TCRdb copy is restricted to in-frame clones and leaves out a portion. That table gives V, J and clone size, and the DNA gave D and trimming. The sample holds approximately 210,000 clones, about 79% seen once. Recovery among Cohort 3 donors was established by two negative PCRs, clearance, or symptom resolution. This sample is part of a study of blood T cell repertoires in COVID-19. Turning to the study itself: Nucleic acid was either cDNA or gDNA, and it came from T cells, B-cell-depleted T cells, or PBMCs.

This CDR3 has 16 amino acids. Germline V gene lookup returns CDR1 SGHRS and CDR2 YFSETQ. The V segment lost 4 bases and the J segment 5 bases; nucleotides outside the gene matches: 9. Material: PBMCs or T cells enriched from blood (not recorded which). J is TRBJ1-4 and V is TRBV5-1, with 9 bases that match TRBD1. This sequence originates from a woman aged 55 to 70 who had recovered from COVID-19. CDR3 sequence: CASSARGGTGNEKLFF. The CDR3 coding sequence is TGCGCCAGCAGCGCTAGAGGGGGGACAGGGAATGAAAAACTGTTTTTT.